Listed below are T cell receptor beta chains from one sample, sequenced in a study of blood T cell repertoires in COVID-19. Clones were read by immunoSEQ multiplex PCR, and TCRdb kept only the in-frame ones, dropping some. This table has 50,000 to 75,000 clones, roughly 90% appearing once. The sample was peripheral blood. These receptors all come from a woman aged 50 to 60 with active or convalescent COVID-19. Both conserved end residues are part of each CDR3. A D gene is named only where the DNA matches it firmly. Size values are once, few and many counts, or a class for expanded clones, and some rows have none.

j_call d_call v_call clone_size cdr3_nt cdr3_aa
TRBJ1-1 TRBD1 TRBV19 . TGTGCCAGTAGAAAAAGGCCCTGGGACAGGGAATTAATGAACACTGAAGCTTTCTTT CASRKRPWDRELMNTEAFF
TRBJ2-5 . TRBV7-6 . TGTGCCAGCAGCTTATTGGCGACAGTTAAAGAGACCCAGTACTTC CASSLLATVKETQYF
TRBJ2-7 TRBD1 TRBV14 . TGTGCCAGCAGCCGATTTAACAGGGGGCGGCACGAGCAGTACTTC CASSRFNRGRHEQYF
TRBJ2-5 TRBD2 TRBV7-9 . TGTGCCGGGGGGACTAGCGGGAGGGTTGTGGAGACCCAGTACTTC CAGGTSGRVVETQYF
TRBJ2-7 TRBD1 TRBV27 . TGTGCCAGCAGTTTGGGTTCAGGGACAGGGGTCTACGAGCAGTACTTC CASSLGSGTGVYEQYF
TRBJ1-6 TRBD1 TRBV2 . TGTGCCAGCAGATCGACAGGGGACGGGGGTTCACCCCTCCACTTT CASRSTGDGGSPLHF
TRBJ1-2 . TRBV6-6 . TGTGCCAGCAGCGACGGGACTAACTATGGCTACACCTTC CASSDGTNYGYTF
TRBJ1-6 . TRBV21-1 . TGTGCCAGCAGCAAAATACGTCACTTGGAGGGGAATTCACCCCTCCACTTT CASSKIRHLEGNSPLHF
TRBJ1-1 TRBD1 TRBV7-2 . TGTGCCAGCAGCTTAGGGGACAGGTCACTTAACACTGAAGCTTTCTTT CASSLGDRSLNTEAFF
TRBJ1-2 . TRBV25-1 few TGTGCCAGCAGTTCCAGAATTAACTATGGCTACACCTTC CASSSRINYGYTF
TRBJ2-1 TRBD1 TRBV27 . TGTGCCAGCAGTTTTCTGGACAGGTCAAATGAGCAGTTCTTC CASSFLDRSNEQFF
TRBJ1-3 . TRBV2 . TGTGCCAGCAGTGATCAGCGGAGCAACACCATATATTTT CASSDQRSNTIYF
TRBJ1-5 . TRBV7-9 . TGTGCCAGCAGCTTAGCGCTAGGGGACAATCAGCCCCAGCATTTT CASSLALGDNQPQHF
TRBJ2-1 . TRBV7-9 . TGTGCCAGCAGCTTAGCTTTTCCTCCCTACAATGAGCAGTTCTTC CASSLAFPPYNEQFF
TRBJ1-5 . TRBV30 once TGTGCCTGGAGTGTGAGAGGGAATCAGCCCCAGCATTTT CAWSVRGNQPQHF
TRBJ2-5 TRBD2 TRBV9 . TGTGCCAGCAGTTCCGGGACTAGCGGGGAAGTCCATGAGACCCAGTACTTC CASSSGTSGEVHETQYF
TRBJ2-1 . TRBV18 . TGTGCCAGCTCACCCTATGCCGGGACACTGCTCTACGATGAGCAGTTCTTC CASSPYAGTLLYDEQFF
TRBJ2-3 TRBD2 TRBV19 . TGTGCCAGTAGTCCTCGGGCTAGCGGGAGTGATACGCAGTATTTT CASSPRASGSDTQYF
TRBJ1-2 . TRBV30 . TGTGCCTGGAGGTTGCCCGGTAACTATGGCTACACCTTC CAWRLPGNYGYTF
TRBJ1-1 TRBD1 TRBV10-2 . TGCGCCAGCAGGTCCGGGACAGGGGTGAACACTGAAGCTTTCTTT CASRSGTGVNTEAFF
TRBJ2-7 TRBD2 TRBV27 . TGTGCCAGCAGACCGACGGGGGGTCGTGGCGAGCAGTACTTC CASRPTGGRGEQYF
TRBJ2-2 TRBD2 TRBV5-4 few TGTGCCAGCAGCCCGGGAGCACGCTGGACTAGCGGGAGGGCCACCGGGGAGCTGTTTTTT CASSPGARWTSGRATGELFF
TRBJ2-4 TRBD1 TRBV12-3/TRBV12-4 . TGTGCCAGCAGTTCTACTGGGACAGGGCAAGGGTACTTC CASSSTGTGQGYF
TRBJ2-7 TRBD2 TRBV6-2/TRBV6-3 . TGTGCCAGCAGTGGGACTAGCGGGCCGTACGAGCAGTACTTC CASSGTSGPYEQYF